A selection of T cell receptor beta chains follows, all from one sample in a study of blood T cell repertoires in COVID-19. Repertoires were generated with immunoSEQ multiplex PCR, while TCRdb's copy carries only in-frame clones and drops some. Of a few hundred thousand clones in the sample, about 88% are singletons; the top ten hold 6.6%. Sequences were obtained from PBMCs or T cells enriched from blood (not recorded which). All receptors come from a woman between 45 and 60 years old who had been exposed to COVID-19. The CDR3 runs from the conserved cysteine through the conserved F or W. Each record gives: V gene, clone size, D gene, J gene, CDR3 DNA, CDR3 protein. The D gene is left open where the match is weak. Clone sizes are given selectively: once, few, many, or a class where the clone is expanded.

v_gene: TRBV28
abundance: -
d_gene: -
j_gene: TRBJ2-7
CDR3nt: TGTGCCAGCAGTTTATACGGGACAGCCGGAGGGGAAAAGTACTTC
CDR3aa: CASSLYGTAGGEKYF

v_gene: TRBV7-8
abundance: -
d_gene: TRBD2
j_gene: TRBJ2-5
CDR3nt: TGTGCCAGCAGCTTAGATGTAGGCGGGGGGGAGACCCAGTACTTC
CDR3aa: CASSLDVGGGETQYF

v_gene: TRBV7-8
abundance: -
d_gene: -
j_gene: TRBJ1-2
CDR3nt: TGTGCCAGCAGCGGCGACAGTTCCCATTATGGCTACACCTTC
CDR3aa: CASSGDSSHYGYTF

v_gene: TRBV6-5
abundance: -
d_gene: -
j_gene: TRBJ1-2
CDR3nt: TGTGCCAGCAGTTACGGGGCCTCAACGGCCGGCTACACCTTC
CDR3aa: CASSYGASTAGYTF

v_gene: TRBV2
abundance: -
d_gene: -
j_gene: TRBJ1-5
CDR3nt: TGTGCCAGCAGTAGTCGGCAGGGGATGGGGCAGCCCCAGCATTTT
CDR3aa: CASSSRQGMGQPQHF

v_gene: TRBV4-2
abundance: few
d_gene: -
j_gene: TRBJ2-1
CDR3nt: TGTGCCAGCAGCCAAGGTGGACAGTGGGGCAATGAGCAGTTCTTC
CDR3aa: CASSQGGQWGNEQFF

v_gene: TRBV28
abundance: -
d_gene: -
j_gene: TRBJ1-1
CDR3nt: TGTGCCAGCAGGGCAGGGAGGGAGGCCACTGAAGCTTTCTTT
CDR3aa: CASRAGREATEAFF

v_gene: TRBV7-2
abundance: -
d_gene: -
j_gene: TRBJ2-6
CDR3nt: TGTGCCAGCAGCCGTGACAGCTCTGGGGCCAACGTCCTGACTTTC
CDR3aa: CASSRDSSGANVLTF

v_gene: TRBV6-2/TRBV6-3
abundance: once
d_gene: -
j_gene: TRBJ2-7
CDR3nt: TGTGCCAGCAGCTCAACTAGAGCCCACGAGCAGTACTTC
CDR3aa: CASSSTRAHEQYF

v_gene: TRBV5-1
abundance: -
d_gene: -
j_gene: TRBJ2-2
CDR3nt: TGCGCCAGCAGCTTGGCCGGGGGTCGTAACACCGGGGAGCTGTTTTTT
CDR3aa: CASSLAGGRNTGELFF

v_gene: TRBV28
abundance: -
d_gene: -
j_gene: TRBJ2-7
CDR3nt: TGTGCCAGCAGTTCCCTCTACGAGCAGTACTTC
CDR3aa: CASSSLYEQYF

v_gene: TRBV7-9
abundance: -
d_gene: -
j_gene: TRBJ1-3
CDR3nt: TGTGCCAGCAGCTTTGCGGGACGGATCTCTGGAAACACCATATATTTT
CDR3aa: CASSFAGRISGNTIYF

v_gene: TRBV18
abundance: -
d_gene: -
j_gene: TRBJ1-5
CDR3nt: TGTGCCAGCTCACAGAGGGGGGGTCAGCCCCAGCATTTT
CDR3aa: CASSQRGGQPQHF

v_gene: TRBV7-9
abundance: -
d_gene: TRBD1
j_gene: TRBJ2-7
CDR3nt: TGTGCCAGCAGCTCTACAGGGGTCCCCTCCTACGAGCAGTACTTC
CDR3aa: CASSSTGVPSYEQYF

v_gene: TRBV19
abundance: -
d_gene: -
j_gene: TRBJ1-5
CDR3nt: TGTGCCAGTAGTATCATGGGTGGCTCCGGGCAGCCCCAGCATTTT
CDR3aa: CASSIMGGSGQPQHF

v_gene: TRBV7-2
abundance: -
d_gene: TRBD2
j_gene: TRBJ2-3
CDR3nt: TGTGCCAGCAGCCTATCCGGGGGGACGCAGTATTTT
CDR3aa: CASSLSGGTQYF

v_gene: TRBV27
abundance: -
d_gene: TRBD1
j_gene: TRBJ1-6
CDR3nt: TGTGCCAGCAGCCCGGGACAGACTAATTCACCCCTCCACTTT
CDR3aa: CASSPGQTNSPLHF

v_gene: TRBV9
abundance: -
d_gene: TRBD1
j_gene: TRBJ1-2
CDR3nt: TGTGCCAGCAGTAGCCAGGGGGGAATCGTCAACTATGGCTACACCTTC
CDR3aa: CASSSQGGIVNYGYTF

v_gene: TRBV11-2
abundance: -
d_gene: -
j_gene: TRBJ1-1
CDR3nt: TGTGCCAGCAGCTTAGCGGGGGGGGGCACCACTGAAGCTTTCTTT
CDR3aa: CASSLAGGGTTEAFF

v_gene: TRBV28
abundance: -
d_gene: TRBD1
j_gene: TRBJ1-2
CDR3nt: TGTGCCAGCAGTTCCGTCCCGGGACAGGGACTCTATGGCTACACCTTC
CDR3aa: CASSSVPGQGLYGYTF

v_gene: TRBV19
abundance: -
d_gene: TRBD1
j_gene: TRBJ1-2
CDR3nt: TGTGCCAGTAGTATTGACAGGGGGAACTATGGCTACACCTTC
CDR3aa: CASSIDRGNYGYTF

v_gene: TRBV5-1
abundance: -
d_gene: TRBD2
j_gene: TRBJ2-3
CDR3nt: TGCGCCAGCAGCGAATCTTCTAGCGGGGTCGGAGATACGCAGTATTTT
CDR3aa: CASSESSSGVGDTQYF

v_gene: TRBV28
abundance: -
d_gene: -
j_gene: TRBJ1-1
CDR3nt: TGTGCCAGCGCAGGGGCCATGAACACTGAAGCTTTCTTT
CDR3aa: CASAGAMNTEAFF

v_gene: TRBV6-4
abundance: -
d_gene: -
j_gene: TRBJ1-5
CDR3nt: TGTGCCATCCCTCTAAGGCCCCAGCATTTT
CDR3aa: CAIPLRPQHF

v_gene: TRBV15
abundance: -
d_gene: -
j_gene: TRBJ1-5
CDR3nt: TGTGCCACCAGCAAACCAGGAAGGATTAATCAGCCCCAGCATTTT
CDR3aa: CATSKPGRINQPQHF

v_gene: TRBV6-5
abundance: -
d_gene: -
j_gene: TRBJ1-5
CDR3nt: TGTGCCAGCAGTCCGGACAGCAAAATGGCTCAGCATTTT
CDR3aa: CASSPDSKMAQHF

v_gene: TRBV4-3
abundance: -
d_gene: -
j_gene: TRBJ1-2
CDR3nt: TGCGCCAGCAGCCAGACGGAGAGGGACTATGGCTACACCTTC
CDR3aa: CASSQTERDYGYTF

v_gene: TRBV15
abundance: -
d_gene: -
j_gene: TRBJ1-2
CDR3nt: TGTGCCACCAGCGAACGACAGAGGAAGGCCTTC
CDR3aa: CATSERQRKAF

v_gene: TRBV27
abundance: once
d_gene: -
j_gene: TRBJ1-6
CDR3nt: TGTGCCAGCAGTTTATACCGCGGCTCACCCCTCCACTTT
CDR3aa: CASSLYRGSPLHF

v_gene: TRBV3-1/TRBV3-2
abundance: -
d_gene: -
j_gene: TRBJ1-2
CDR3nt: TGTGCCAGCAGCCAAGATCTGGTGGGGGCCAGGGTGTATGGCTACACCTTC
CDR3aa: CASSQDLVGARVYGYTF

v_gene: TRBV3-1/TRBV3-2
abundance: -
d_gene: -
j_gene: TRBJ1-1
CDR3nt: TGTGCCAGCAGCCCCCGGGGGGGAGGGGCTTTCTTT
CDR3aa: CASSPRGGGAFF

v_gene: TRBV4-3
abundance: -
d_gene: TRBD1
j_gene: TRBJ1-2
CDR3nt: TGCGCCAGCAGCCAAGATCTCGACAGGGCCTATGGCTACACCTTC
CDR3aa: CASSQDLDRAYGYTF

v_gene: TRBV28
abundance: -
d_gene: -
j_gene: TRBJ1-2
CDR3nt: TGTGCCAGCAGTGTGGGGTCGGGGGACTATGGCTACACCTTC
CDR3aa: CASSVGSGDYGYTF

v_gene: TRBV18
abundance: -
d_gene: TRBD1
j_gene: TRBJ1-2
CDR3nt: TGTGCCAGCTCGCCTGGGGGACAGGAGGCTGGGGGCTACACCTTC
CDR3aa: CASSPGGQEAGGYTF

v_gene: TRBV28
abundance: once
d_gene: -
j_gene: TRBJ1-3
CDR3nt: TGTGCCAGCAGTTACGACAGTACCTCTGGAAACACCATATATTTT
CDR3aa: CASSYDSTSGNTIYF

v_gene: TRBV2
abundance: -
d_gene: -
j_gene: TRBJ1-1
CDR3nt: TGTGCCAGCAGTGGGGCAAACACTGAAGCTTTCTTT
CDR3aa: CASSGANTEAFF

v_gene: TRBV11-2
abundance: -
d_gene: -
j_gene: TRBJ2-7
CDR3nt: TGTGCCAGCAGCTTGGCAGGGGCTCTTTACGAGCAGTACTTC
CDR3aa: CASSLAGALYEQYF

v_gene: TRBV19
abundance: -
d_gene: TRBD2
j_gene: TRBJ2-2
CDR3nt: TGTGCCAGTAGTATAGTAAGGCTAGCGGGGAACACCGGGGAGCTGTTTTTT
CDR3aa: CASSIVRLAGNTGELFF

v_gene: TRBV4-1
abundance: -
d_gene: -
j_gene: TRBJ1-6
CDR3nt: TGCGCCAGCAGCCAAGGACCCCGGGGGGGACGAAATTCACCCCTCCACTTT
CDR3aa: CASSQGPRGGRNSPLHF

v_gene: TRBV29-1
abundance: -
d_gene: -
j_gene: TRBJ1-1
CDR3nt: TGCAGCGTTGGCCTGAGACTAAAAAACACTGAAGCTTTCTTT
CDR3aa: CSVGLRLKNTEAFF

v_gene: TRBV27
abundance: -
d_gene: -
j_gene: TRBJ1-1
CDR3nt: TGTGCCAGCAGTTTGCGGAGGGGTAGAACTGAAGCTTTCTTT
CDR3aa: CASSLRRGRTEAFF

v_gene: TRBV28
abundance: once
d_gene: -
j_gene: TRBJ2-1
CDR3nt: TGTGCCAGCAGTTTATCAGCGGCGCCCTGGCCTGAGCAGTTCTTC
CDR3aa: CASSLSAAPWPEQFF

v_gene: TRBV7-8
abundance: -
d_gene: -
j_gene: TRBJ1-1
CDR3nt: TGTGCCAGCACCCGGGGGCTAATGAACACTGAAGCTTTCTTT
CDR3aa: CASTRGLMNTEAFF

v_gene: TRBV6-6
abundance: -
d_gene: -
j_gene: TRBJ1-5
CDR3nt: TGTGCCAGCAGCTCGAGGAGCAATCAGCCCCAGCATTTT
CDR3aa: CASSSRSNQPQHF

v_gene: TRBV5-1
abundance: -
d_gene: -
j_gene: TRBJ2-7
CDR3nt: TGCGCCAGCAGCTGGACAGTGAACTCCTACGAGCAGTACTTC
CDR3aa: CASSWTVNSYEQYF

v_gene: TRBV7-2
abundance: -
d_gene: -
j_gene: TRBJ1-6
CDR3nt: TGTGCCAGCAGCTTAGCCGGGTCACCCCTCCACTTT
CDR3aa: CASSLAGSPLHF

v_gene: TRBV4-2
abundance: -
d_gene: TRBD2
j_gene: TRBJ2-3
CDR3nt: TGTGCCAGCAGTGGACAGAGATCAGCGGGGGGTTCGATAGATACGCAGTATTTT
CDR3aa: CASSGQRSAGGSIDTQYF

v_gene: TRBV5-5
abundance: once
d_gene: -
j_gene: TRBJ1-2
CDR3nt: TGTGCCAGCAGCTTGGACTTTCTAAACTATGGCTACACCTTC
CDR3aa: CASSLDFLNYGYTF

v_gene: TRBV5-1
abundance: -
d_gene: -
j_gene: TRBJ2-2
CDR3nt: TGCGCCAGCAGCTCCCTCACCGGACTCAACACCGGGGAGCTGTTTTTT
CDR3aa: CASSSLTGLNTGELFF

v_gene: TRBV5-1
abundance: -
d_gene: TRBD1
j_gene: TRBJ2-5
CDR3nt: TGCGCCAGCAGCCGTACCTCCGGGACAGCCCGCGAGACCCAGTACTTC
CDR3aa: CASSRTSGTARETQYF

v_gene: TRBV9
abundance: -
d_gene: -
j_gene: TRBJ2-1
CDR3nt: TGTGCCAGCAGCGTACGCGGGGTTAACTACAATGAGCAGTTCTTC
CDR3aa: CASSVRGVNYNEQFF

v_gene: TRBV7-8
abundance: -
d_gene: -
j_gene: TRBJ1-1
CDR3nt: TGTGCCAGCAGCTTAGTTCGGAACACTGAAGCTTTCTTT
CDR3aa: CASSLVRNTEAFF

v_gene: TRBV27
abundance: -
d_gene: TRBD1
j_gene: TRBJ1-2
CDR3nt: TGTGCCAGCAGCCTGAGACAGGGGAGGATCGGCTACACCTTC
CDR3aa: CASSLRQGRIGYTF

v_gene: TRBV28
abundance: -
d_gene: -
j_gene: TRBJ1-1
CDR3nt: TGTGCCAGCAGTAGCTCTACGAACACTGAAGCTTTCTTT
CDR3aa: CASSSSTNTEAFF

v_gene: TRBV6-4
abundance: -
d_gene: TRBD2
j_gene: TRBJ2-1
CDR3nt: TGTGCCAGCAGTGAGCGCCCGGGGGGGTCCTACAATGAGCAGTTCTTC
CDR3aa: CASSERPGGSYNEQFF

v_gene: TRBV24-1
abundance: -
d_gene: TRBD1
j_gene: TRBJ1-2
CDR3nt: TGTGCCACCAGTGACGACAGGGGGCCCGGCCACTATGGCTACACCTTC
CDR3aa: CATSDDRGPGHYGYTF

v_gene: TRBV12-3/TRBV12-4
abundance: -
d_gene: -
j_gene: TRBJ2-1
CDR3nt: TGTGCCAGCAGCCGGGGTCCCAATGAGCAGTTCTTC
CDR3aa: CASSRGPNEQFF

v_gene: TRBV6-4
abundance: -
d_gene: -
j_gene: TRBJ1-5
CDR3nt: TGTGCCAGCAGCTCCGAACGGAATCAGCCCCAGCATTTT
CDR3aa: CASSSERNQPQHF

v_gene: TRBV5-8
abundance: -
d_gene: -
j_gene: TRBJ1-1
CDR3nt: TGTGCCAGCAGCTTTCTGTTGGGGCTACTGAACACTGAAGCTTTCTTT
CDR3aa: CASSFLLGLLNTEAFF

v_gene: TRBV5-1
abundance: -
d_gene: -
j_gene: TRBJ2-5
CDR3nt: TGCGCCAGCAGCTCAGGGGAACGAGAGACCCAGTACTTC
CDR3aa: CASSSGERETQYF